Sequencing of this T cell receptor (beta chain) was carried out in a study of neurological immune-mediated disorders. 5'RACE with 10-nucleotide random UMIs produced the cDNA. TCRdb re-analysed the 5' RACE reads in MiXCR, keeping a single row per CDR3 protein. This table holds some 54,000 distinct CDR3 sequences, roughly 10% found once. The time point denotes: longitudinal time-point 1 (baseline). 2 million unsorted PBMCs were stored in RNAlater at -80 °C before RNA extraction. This clonotype was found many times. The CDR3 contains 12 residues. The germline CDR1 and CDR2 sequences are SNHLY and FYNNEI. Trimming took 8 bases from V and 7 from J; bases not matched to a gene: 7.

The sequencing sample was made of PBMCs. The J gene is TRBJ1-1, the V gene TRBV2, with 7 bases aligning to TRBD1. The clonotype comes from a male donor with HTLV-1-associated myelopathy (HAM/TSP). CDR3 bases: TGTGCCAGCGACAGGGAGGGAGTTGAAGCTTTCTTT. It is translated as CASDREGVEAFF.